This T cell receptor beta chain is drawn from a study of blood T cell repertoires in COVID-19 (dated by TCRdb to between 2020 and 2021). Broadly, across the study: Samples from collaborators originated in the United States, Italy and Spain and spanned both the acute and convalescent phases of COVID-19. The prospective study material was composed of cDNA or gDNA derived from T cells, B-cell-depleted T cells, or PBMCs. Subjects who had been exposed to COVID-19, were actively infected with it, or had recovered from it provided the deeply sampled blood TCRbeta repertoires that made up the dataset. The repertoires were released in a freely available public database meant as a resource for research on the immune response to SARS-CoV-2. The samples were drawn from two sources: the first 160 participants of the ongoing ImmuneRACE study, and 1,200 or so subjects contributed by 6 global collaborators. The sample metadata nearly always contained a de-identified subject ID, COVID-19 status, age in years and sex. Where HLA class I and class II types were available, the types were taken from metadata supplied by the sample provider, not from assay-based typing. The research as a whole found: How much clinical and demographic metadata was included differed by source and by participant, and the metadata was provided uncurated.

From its cysteine to its phenylalanine, the CDR3 spans 15 amino acids. The entry retains the CDR3 DNA only, 45 bases that are in frame from base 1. V and J lose 6 bases and 4 bases, and a span of 15 bases separates them. Looking up the germline V gene yields CDR1 SGHTA and CDR2 FQGNSA. Collaborating institutions collected whole blood in K2EDTA tubes following their own protocols. For TCRbeta analysis, collaborator samples were shipped as frozen whole blood, as isolated PBMCs, or as DNA extracted from either sample type. TCRbeta CDR3 regions were amplified from genomic DNA using the immunoSEQ Assay, a bias-controlled multiplex PCR. The original methods were these. Within the assay, amplification of reference gene primers was used to estimate how many nucleated cells each sample contained. To quantify the absolute abundance of each unique TCRbeta CDR3 rearrangement, sequence reads were collapsed and filtered. For each sample, productive Simpson clonality was calculated as the square root of Simpson's diversity index across productive rearrangements. TCRdb's version of the immuneACCESS table is confined to in-frame rearrangements and falls short of the full clone set. An unresolved V gene accounts for under half of the shortfall where checked; the remainder is of unknown origin. V and J calls and clone size are given by that table; D and trimming were obtained from the DNA. This sample holds about 88,000 clones; roughly 88% were observed only once. 2.5% to 3.5% of the sample goes to the ten largest clones.

Note on this clone: What this receptor recognizes is not known. Per-nucleotide qualities are absent, and no much larger clonotype sits a single base away.

The receptor chain draws on TRBV7-2 and TRBJ1-4; TRBD1 is a possible D gene, resting on 6 matching bases. The TCR originated in a woman at least 80 years old with acute or convalescent COVID-19. The specimen sequenced was peripheral blood. The CDR3 protein is CASRRTGNNNEKLFF. The DNA reads TGTGCCAGCAGGAGAACAGGGAACAATAATGAAAAACTGTTTTTT.